One T cell receptor (beta chain) is described in this entry. The target antigen is unknown. Germline V gene sequence: CDR1 DFQATT, CDR2 SNEGSKA (reference sequence). This CDR3 has 15 amino acids. V was clipped by 0 bases and J by 3 bases, with 9 bases between them. Included in the TCR beta cDNA libraries were unique molecular identifiers. TCRdb independently ran MiXCR on the PCR reads; one entry per CDR3 protein. The sample shows 350,000 to 500,000 distinct CDR3 sequences, less than 40% of them seen only once. The data were obtained in a study of post-analysis software for immune sequencing data. On the study more broadly: Recorded disease courses covered relapsing-remitting, secondary progressive and progressive-relapsing multiple sclerosis. Some patients had no subtype annotation.

Study-wide results and caveats: Included in a set of about five TRBV segments more frequent in patients than controls were TRBV5-6, TRBV5-1 and TRBV20-1.

The chain is built from TRBV20-1 and TRBJ2-6; D unclear. The sequencing sample was made of blood. The sequence derives from a girl aged 2 to 10 with multiple sclerosis. CDR3 nucleotides: TGCAGTGCTAGAGATGGGGATCATGGGGCCAACGTCCTGACTTTC. Translation: CSARDGDHGANVLTF.